A single TCR beta chain is shown here with its context. This clone came up a few times. Its antigen specificity is not known. No much larger clone is present one base from it, and per-base qualities are unavailable. Participants in the prospective study were aged roughly 18 to 90 years, lived in 24 United States geographic areas, and enrolled through a virtual design. Cohort assignment in the prospective study relied on participant-reported clinical history from a screening survey and a study questionnaire. Recovered participants in ImmuneRACE Cohort 3 were defined as having two consecutive negative NP/OP PCR tests, clearance from a healthcare professional, or resolution of symptoms. In the prospective study, mobile phlebotomists collected whole blood, serum and a nasopharyngeal or oropharyngeal swab from each participant. Prospective study participants could optionally give additional blood draws and questionnaires over an approximately two-month period. Before DNA extraction, prospective study blood samples were shipped either frozen or at room temperature.

This sample was included in a study of blood T cell repertoires in COVID-19 (TCRdb year 2020). Regarding the research as a whole: Collaborator samples came from the United States, Italy and Spain and covered acute and convalescent phases of COVID-19. The prospective study material was composed of cDNA or gDNA derived from T cells, B-cell-depleted T cells, or PBMCs. Where available, HLA class I and class II types were taken from metadata supplied by the sample provider and were not determined by assay-based typing. The repertoires were made available in a free public database intended to serve as a resource for research on the immune response to SARS-CoV-2. Subjects who had been exposed to COVID-19, were actively infected with it, or had recovered from it provided the deeply sampled blood TCRbeta repertoires that made up the dataset. The sample metadata nearly always contained a de-identified subject ID, COVID-19 status, age in years and sex. Samples were obtained from the ongoing ImmuneRACE study (first 160 participants) and from roughly 1,300 subjects provided by 6 global collaborators. Broader findings and caveats from the paper: How much clinical and demographic metadata was included differed by source and by participant, and the metadata was provided uncurated.

The immunoSEQ Assay, a bias-controlled multiplex PCR, was used to amplify TCRbeta CDR3 regions from genomic DNA. The authors' analysis ran thus. Nucleated cell counts per sample were estimated from amplification of reference gene primers within the assay. To quantify the absolute abundance of each unique TCRbeta CDR3 rearrangement, sequence reads were collapsed and filtered. For each sample, productive Simpson clonality was calculated by taking the square root of Simpson's diversity index across productive rearrangements. TCRdb mirrors the immuneACCESS table, restricted to in-frame sequences. Some clones are absent from its copies; in checked studies, under half trace to an unresolved V gene, and the reason for the others is unknown. The D gene and trimming were derived from the DNA, and the V and J assignments and clone size from that table. Across this sample there are 310,000 or so clones, with about 91% seen only once. The leading ten clones occupy approximately 9% of the sample.

The CDR3 has 16 amino acids, counting the end cysteine and phenylalanine. Only the CDR3 portion is preserved as DNA: 48 bases, with reading frame beginning at the first base. V loses 0 bases, J loses 8 bases, and the germline ends lie 17 bases apart. Reading the germline V gene (reference sequence) gives CDR1 LNHNV and CDR2 YYDKDF. This sequence uses TRBV15 and TRBJ1-3, with the D gene call left open. The clonotype was recovered from a woman under 30 who had recovered from COVID-19. The sample consisted of PBMCs or T cells enriched from blood (not recorded which). The CDR3 region reads CATSRDGVDPRDTIYF. The DNA sequence is as follows: TGTGCCACCAGCAGAGATGGGGTCGACCCGAGGGACACCATATATTTT.